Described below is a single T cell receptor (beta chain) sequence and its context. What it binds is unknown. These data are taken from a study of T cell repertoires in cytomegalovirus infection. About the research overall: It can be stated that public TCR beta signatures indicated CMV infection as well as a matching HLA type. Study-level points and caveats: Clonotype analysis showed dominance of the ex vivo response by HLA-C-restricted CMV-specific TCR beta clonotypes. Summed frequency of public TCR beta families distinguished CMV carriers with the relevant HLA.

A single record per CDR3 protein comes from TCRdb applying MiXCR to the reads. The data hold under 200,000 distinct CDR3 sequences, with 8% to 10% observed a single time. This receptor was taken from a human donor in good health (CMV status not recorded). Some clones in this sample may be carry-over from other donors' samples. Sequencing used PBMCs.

CDR3 loop: CASSPVYRGEQYF. The CDR3 DNA reads TGTGCCAGCAGTCCCGTATACAGGGGTGAGCAGTACTTC. The chain links TRBV28 to TRBJ2-7; 7 nucleotides match TRBD1. The CDR3 loop spans 13 amino acids. CDR1 MDHEN and CDR2 SYDVKM come from the germline V gene. The trim removed 5 bases at V and 7 bases at J, leaving 8 bases unmatched.